The entry below describes one TCR beta chain. The antigen is undetermined. The record originates from a study of response to subunit inactivated influenza vaccine. TCRdb re-analysed the RT-PCR reads in MiXCR, keeping a single row per CDR3 protein. The table records about 520,000 distinct CDR3 sequences, 25% of them present only once. Study-level points and caveats: Authors suggested each seasonal influenza vaccination recruits few new T cells.

Trimming cost V 1 base and J 7 bases, with 14 bases left between them. The CDR3 sequence is 14 residues long. Looked up from germline, CDR1 is MGHDK and CDR2 is SYGVNS. This receptor was identified in a man aged 45 to 65 who received an inactivated influenza vaccine. This material consisted of CD4+ T cells sorted from PBMCs, taken roughly 5 days after vaccination. The rearrangement links TRBV25-1 to TRBJ2-7; D assignment may be TRBD1 or TRBD2 (5 bases each). CDR3 sequence (DNA): TGTGCCAGCAGTGAATTTACGGGAACAGGAGAGCAGTACTTC. Protein product: CASSEFTGTGEQYF.